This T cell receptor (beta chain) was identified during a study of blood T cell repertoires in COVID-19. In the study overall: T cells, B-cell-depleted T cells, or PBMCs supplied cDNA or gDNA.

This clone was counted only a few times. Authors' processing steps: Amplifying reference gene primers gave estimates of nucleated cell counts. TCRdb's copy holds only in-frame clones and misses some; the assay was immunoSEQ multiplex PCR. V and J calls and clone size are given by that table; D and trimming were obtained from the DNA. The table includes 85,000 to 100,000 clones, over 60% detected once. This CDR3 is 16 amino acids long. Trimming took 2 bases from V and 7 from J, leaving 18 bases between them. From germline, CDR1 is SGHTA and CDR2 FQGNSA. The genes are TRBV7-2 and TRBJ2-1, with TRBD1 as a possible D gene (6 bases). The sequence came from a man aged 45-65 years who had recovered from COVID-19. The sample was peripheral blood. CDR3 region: CASSLTGVRGGNEQFF. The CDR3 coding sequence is TGTGCCAGCAGCTTAACCGGGGTCAGGGGCGGGAATGAGCAGTTCTTC.